What follows are 2 T cell receptor beta chains derived from one specimen sequenced in a study of cytomegalovirus exposure and HLA in healthy donors. Primers: 60 Vbeta forward and 13 Jbeta reverse. TCRdb's table, derived via immunoSEQ multiplex PCR, lists solely in-frame clones and lacks some. The table lists about 150,000 clones, 81% of them singletons. The sequencing input was PBMCs. All receptors derive from a man aged 50-60 years in good health and CMV-seropositive.

V usage is TRBV7-9 and J usage is TRBJ2-7; D remains ambiguous. Trimming left V 5 bases short and J 2 bases short, with 13 bases between. The CDR3 covers 14 residues. Germline V CDR1 and CDR2: SEHNR, FQNEAQ (reference sequence). This CDR3 is CASSGRNSPYEQYF. CDR3 nucleotide sequence: TGTGCCAGCAGCGGCAGGAACAGTCCCTACGAGCAGTACTTC.

V gene TRBV7-6 combines with J gene TRBJ2-1; TRBD2 matches 10 bases. CDR1 SGHVS and CDR2 FNYEAQ come from the germline V gene. The CDR3 runs to 15 residues. V lost 3 bases, J lost 3 bases, and 2 bases stayed unmatched. The CDR3 bases are TGTGCCAGCAGCTTGGGACTAGCGCTCTACAATGAGCAGTTCTTC. Its translation is CASSLGLALYNEQFF.